A single sample is the source of the 23 T cell receptor beta chains below, sequenced in a study of T cell repertoires and HLA-DP antigens (dated by TCRdb to the late 2010s). The receptor library was made with the immunoSEQ multiplex PCR assay. Entries here come from immuneACCESS through TCRdb and include only in-frame sequences with V and J called. Some clones fail to appear in such tables; in the studies checked, an unresolved V gene covers under half of the shortfall, and the cause of the remainder is unknown. The sample table lists roughly 120,000 clones, approximately 92% of them with a count of one. Of the sample, around 0.25% is held by the ten largest clones. What these receptors recognize is not known. Input material: CD4+ T cells from PBMCs. The origin of the receptors is a woman in her late teens or twenties in good health and CMV-seronegative.

The chain carries TRBV9 and TRBJ2-7, with 9 bases identical to TRBD2. Germline CDR1 SGDLS, CDR2 YYNGEE. Trimming took 3 bases from V and 1 from J; bases not matched to a gene: 5. The CDR3 consists of 15 residues. The CDR3 DNA follows: TGTGCCAGCAGCGCCGGGACTAGCAATTCCTACGAGCAGTACTTC. Translated: CASSAGTSNSYEQYF.

V usage is TRBV19 and J usage is TRBJ2-3; 12 positions match TRBD1. The CDR3 has 15 amino acids. J lost 5 bases, V lost 5 bases, and 5 bases had no gene match. The germline gives CDR1 LNHDA, CDR2 SQIVND (reference sequence). As DNA, the CDR3 is TGTGCCAGTAGTGCTAGGGACAGGGGGCGAGATACGCAGTATTTT. It yields the protein CASSARDRGRDTQYF.

The genes are TRBV28 and TRBJ1-5; D ambiguous. Germline lookup yields CDR1 MDHEN and CDR2 SYDVKM. V was cut by 3 bases and J by 5 bases, with 8 bases left in between. This CDR3 is 13 amino acids long. CDR3 in amino acids: CASSLDGYQPQHF. The CDR3 DNA reads as TGTGCCAGCAGTTTGGACGGGTATCAGCCCCAGCATTTT.

The chain joins TRBV10-3 to TRBJ2-6; D is undetermined. Germline V gene data show CDR1 as ENHRY and CDR2 as SYGVKD. There are 12 residues in the CDR3. V was cut by 8 bases and J by 1 base, with 3 bases left in between. CDR3 loop: CAIGSGANVLTF. The CDR3 DNA follows: TGTGCCATCGGGTCTGGGGCCAACGTCCTGACTTTC.

The chain joins TRBV5-1 to TRBJ2-1, with D possibly being TRBD2 (6 bases). CDR1 is SGHRS and CDR2 is YFSETQ in the germline V gene. The CDR3 consists of 14 residues. Trimming took 3 bases from V and 9 from J, leaving 16 bases between them. CDR3 nucleotide sequence: TGCGCCAGCAGCTGGAATAGACTAGACACTGAGCAGTTCTTC. Encoded protein: CASSWNRLDTEQFF. Full variable domain (remainder filled in from reference TRBV5-1 and TRBJ2-1): KAGVTQTPRYLIKTRGQQVTLSCSPISGHRSVSWYQQTPGQGLQFLFEYFSETQRNKGNFPGRFSGRQFSNSRSEMNVSTLELGDSALYLCASSWNRLDTEQFFGPGTRLTVL.

This clone was detected many times. This chain uses TRBV5-6 with TRBJ1-1; no definite D call. CDR1 is SGHDT and CDR2 is YYEEEE in the germline V gene. CDR3 length equals 12 residues. Deletions cut 5 bases from V and 6 bases from J, with 11 bases between. The CDR3 sequence: CASREKSSEAFF. The DNA of the CDR3 is TGTGCCAGCAGGGAGAAATCCTCTGAAGCTTTCTTT.

A single count supports this clone. The V gene is TRBV2, the J gene TRBJ2-7; D may be TRBD2 (5 bases). The CDR3 runs 14 residues. V shed 7 bases and J shed 3 bases, with 16 bases lying between them. The germline V gene encodes CDR1 SNHLY and CDR2 FYNNEI. DNA for the CDR3: TGTGCCAGCACCCGAGGGAACGTATACTACGAGCAGTACTTC. Protein sequence: CASTRGNVYYEQYF.

This clone showed up just once. The chain has TRBV18 and TRBJ2-3; no clear D gene. The ends were cut back, 3 bases at V and 3 bases at J, with 16 bases in the middle. Germline V gene data show CDR1 as KGHSH and CDR2 as LQKENI. The CDR3 spans 16 residues. For the CDR3, the DNA is TGTGCCAGCTCACCCCAGGTTTATATACGAACAGATACGCAGTATTTT. This encodes CASSPQVYIRTDTQYF.

This clone was picked up one time. The gene calls are TRBV30 and TRBJ2-3, with 10 bases matching TRBD2. This CDR3 is built from 17 residues. After removal of 0 bases from V and 6 bases from J, the junction contained 12 bases not matched to a gene. Germline V CDR1 and CDR2: GTSNPN, SVGIG (reference sequence). This CDR3 reads CAWSVQSGRAGFDTQYF. The CDR3, as DNA: TGTGCCTGGAGTGTACAGAGCGGGAGGGCCGGGTTCGATACGCAGTATTTT.

This clone was detected only once. V and J are TRBV7-8 and TRBJ2-5, with 9 bases lining up with TRBD1. There are 18 residues in the CDR3. Trimming cost V 5 bases and J 4 bases; bases outside gene matches: 17. The germline gives CDR1 SGHVS, CDR2 FQNEAQ. CDR3 residues: CASSLIRWGQGGRETQYF. CDR3 sequence (DNA): TGTGCCAGCAGCCTAATACGATGGGGACAGGGTGGAAGAGAGACCCAGTACTTC.

The chain uses TRBV9 and TRBJ2-7, with TRBD1 matching 11 bases. The germline V gene encodes CDR1 SGDLS and CDR2 YYNGEE. Trimming at V came to 1 base and at J to 4 bases, leaving 4 bases not matched to a gene. CDR3 length: 15 residues. Here the CDR3 reads CASSVQDRGLYEQYF. As DNA, the CDR3 is TGTGCCAGCAGCGTACAGGACAGGGGGCTTTACGAGCAGTACTTC.

The rearrangement links TRBV5-5 to TRBJ1-2, with TRBD1 matching over 12 bases. J gave up 8 bases and V 4 bases, and 9 bases lay outside the gene matches. The CDR3 length is 15 residues. Germline CDR1 is SGHKS and CDR2 is YYEKEE (reference sequence). The CDR3 spells CASSEPGTGGIGYTF. The CDR3 region has the DNA TGTGCCAGCAGCGAGCCCGGGACAGGGGGCATAGGCTACACCTTC.

This clone showed up just once. This chain joins TRBV5-4 and TRBJ2-3; 7 bases agree with TRBD2. V dropped 2 bases and J dropped 2; count of bases not matched to a gene: 8. Germline V gene data show CDR1 as SGHNT and CDR2 as YYREEE (reference sequence). The CDR3 has 16 residues. Written as DNA, the CDR3 is TGTGCCAGCAGCTTCGGGCTAGCGGAGATCACAGATACGCAGTATTTT. Its translation is CASSFGLAEITDTQYF.

This clone was seen a single time. The rearrangement links TRBV7-8 to TRBJ2-1; D uncertain. CDR1 is SGHVS and CDR2 is FQNEAQ in the germline V gene. With 5 bases removed from V and 5 bases from J, the gap between germline ends came to 10 bases. The length of the CDR3 is 13 residues. CDR3: CASSQNRNNEQFF. The CDR3 coding sequence is TGTGCCAGCAGCCAAAATCGTAACAATGAGCAGTTCTTC. Using reference TRBV7-8 and TRBJ2-1 for the parts outside the CDR3, the full variable domain is GAGVSQSPRYKVAKRGQDVALRCDPISGHVSLFWYQQALGQGPEFLTYFQNEAQLDKSGLPSDRFFAERPEGSVSTLKIQRTQQEDSAVYLCASSQNRNNEQFFGPGTRLTVL.

This clone was seen just once. The V gene is TRBV5-1, the J gene TRBJ2-5, with D unclear. The germline V gene has CDR1 SGHRS and CDR2 YFSETQ. V lost 4 bases and J 1 base, leaving 8 bases between the germline ends. The CDR3 sequence is 13 residues long. The CDR3 nucleotides read TGCGCCAGCAGCCTGGAGCCCCAAGAGACCCAGTACTTC. Its translation is CASSLEPQETQYF.

The chain combines TRBV6-5 with TRBJ2-5, with D uncertain. V was clipped by 4 bases and J by 7 bases, with 7 bases between them. Germline V lookup: CDR1 MNHEY, CDR2 SVGAGI. This CDR3 has 11 amino acids. The CDR3 region is CASSFIGTQYF. CDR3 bases: TGTGCCAGCAGTTTCATAGGGACCCAGTACTTC.

J is TRBJ2-1 and V is TRBV6-6, with 9 nucleotides matching TRBD1. This CDR3 comprises 15 residues. Germline V CDR1 and CDR2: MNHNY, SVGAGI (reference sequence). The ends lost 2 bases at V and 8 bases at J; junction bases unmatched: 7. The chain's CDR3 is CASSYRDRVGDEQFF. CDR3 in DNA: TGTGCCAGCAGTTACCGGGACAGGGTAGGGGATGAGCAGTTCTTC.

The chain joins TRBV28 to TRBJ1-1; TRBD1 might be the D (5 bases). The CDR3 totals 13 residues. V lost 3 bases to trimming and J lost 11 bases, with 16 bases between them. Germline V gene sequence: CDR1 MDHEN, CDR2 SYDVKM. CDR3 coding DNA: TGTGCCAGCAGTTTCTTCGGTCGGGGACGGGCTTTCTTT. Translation: CASSFFGRGRAFF.

This clone occurred once. The chain joins TRBV6-1 to TRBJ1-2; tentative D call: TRBD1 (5 bases). Trimming cost V 2 bases and J 4 bases, with 8 bases left between them. The CDR3 runs to 13 residues. Germline V lookup: CDR1 MNHNS, CDR2 SASEGT. The CDR3 DNA sequence: TGTGCCAGCAGTGAAAGAGACAGCTATGGCTACACCTTC. Protein: CASSERDSYGYTF.

V gene TRBV5-6 combines with J gene TRBJ1-5, with 8 bases lining up with TRBD1. Germline V lookup: CDR1 SGHDT, CDR2 YYEEEE. The CDR3 totals 17 residues. Trimming took 1 base from V and 5 from J; bases not matched to a gene: 11. CDR3 coding DNA: TGTGCCAGCAGCTTGAAGGTGGACAGGGTAAAGGATCAGCCCCAGCATTTT. Translating gives CASSLKVDRVKDQPQHF.

The chain is built from TRBV7-2 and TRBJ1-2; 8 nucleotides align to TRBD1. The CDR3 totals 17 residues. Per germline, CDR1 SGHTA and CDR2 FQGNSA. The junction had 13 bases not matched to a gene; V was cut back by 3 bases and J by 4 bases. The CDR3 is CASSFTLGDRGIYGYTF. CDR3 DNA: TGTGCCAGCAGCTTTACCCTGGGTGACAGGGGAATCTATGGCTACACCTTC.

The chain recombines TRBV5-6 with TRBJ2-1, with 8 bases fitting TRBD2. The J segment lost 3 bases and the V segment lost 4 bases, leaving 9 bases of the junction unmatched. CDR3 length equals 16 residues. Germline V gene sequence: CDR1 SGHDT, CDR2 YYEEEE. CDR3 sequence reads: CASSTVAGKFYNEQFF. The CDR3 coding sequence is TGTGCCAGCAGCACCGTAGCGGGAAAATTCTACAATGAGCAGTTCTTC.

The gene calls are TRBV10-2 and TRBJ2-1; D is unclear. CDR3 length equals 15 residues. The V and J ends lost 3 bases and 3 bases respectively, with 12 bases between them. Germline loops: CDR1 WSHSY, CDR2 SAAADI. CDR3 sequence: CASSELVEVYNEQFF. The DNA of the CDR3 is TGCGCCAGCAGTGAATTAGTGGAAGTCTACAATGAGCAGTTCTTC.